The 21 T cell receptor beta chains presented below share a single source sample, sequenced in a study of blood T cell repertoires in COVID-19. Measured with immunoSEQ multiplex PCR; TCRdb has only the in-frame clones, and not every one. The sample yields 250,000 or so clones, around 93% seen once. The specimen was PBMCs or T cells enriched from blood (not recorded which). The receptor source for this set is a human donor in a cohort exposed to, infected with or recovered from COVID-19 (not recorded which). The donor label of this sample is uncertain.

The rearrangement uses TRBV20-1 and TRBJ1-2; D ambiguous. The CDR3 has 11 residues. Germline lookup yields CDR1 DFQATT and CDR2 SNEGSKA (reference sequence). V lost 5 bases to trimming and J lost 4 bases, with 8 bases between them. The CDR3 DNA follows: TGCAGTGCTCCCTACCTCTATGGCTACACCTTC. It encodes CSAPYLYGYTF.

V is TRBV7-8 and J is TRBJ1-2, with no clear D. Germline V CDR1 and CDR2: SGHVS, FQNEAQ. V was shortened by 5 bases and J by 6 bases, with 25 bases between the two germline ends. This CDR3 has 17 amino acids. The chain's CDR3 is CASSARLSRRMVDGYTF. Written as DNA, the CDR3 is TGTGCCAGCAGCGCCCGCCTCAGTCGAAGAATGGTCGATGGCTACACCTTC.

The CDR3 here is CSCDRFEAFF. CDR3 DNA: TGCAGTTGCGACAGGTTTGAAGCTTTCTTT. The chain combines TRBV20-1 with TRBJ1-1; D might be TRBD1 (6 bases). Per the germline V gene, CDR1 is DFQATT and CDR2 is SNEGSKA (reference sequence). V shed 8 bases and J shed 7 bases, with 11 bases lying between them. This CDR3 region has 10 residues.

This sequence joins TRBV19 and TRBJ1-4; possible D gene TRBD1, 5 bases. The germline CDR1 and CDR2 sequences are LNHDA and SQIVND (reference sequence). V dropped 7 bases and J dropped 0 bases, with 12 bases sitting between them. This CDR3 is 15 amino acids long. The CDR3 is CASTGGDATNEKLFF. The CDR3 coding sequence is TGTGCCAGTACGGGGGGAGATGCAACTAATGAAAAACTGTTTTTT.

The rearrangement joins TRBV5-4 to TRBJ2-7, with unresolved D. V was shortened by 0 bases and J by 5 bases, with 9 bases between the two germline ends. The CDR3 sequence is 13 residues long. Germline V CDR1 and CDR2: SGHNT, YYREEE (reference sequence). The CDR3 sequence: CASSLAGVNEQYF. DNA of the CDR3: TGTGCCAGCAGCTTGGCCGGAGTTAACGAGCAGTACTTC.

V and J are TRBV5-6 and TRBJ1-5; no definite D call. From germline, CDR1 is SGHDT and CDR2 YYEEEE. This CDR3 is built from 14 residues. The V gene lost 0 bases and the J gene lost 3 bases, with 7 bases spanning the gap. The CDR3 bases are TGTGCCAGCAGCTTGGGGCAGTTCAATCAGCCCCAGCATTTT. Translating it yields CASSLGQFNQPQHF.

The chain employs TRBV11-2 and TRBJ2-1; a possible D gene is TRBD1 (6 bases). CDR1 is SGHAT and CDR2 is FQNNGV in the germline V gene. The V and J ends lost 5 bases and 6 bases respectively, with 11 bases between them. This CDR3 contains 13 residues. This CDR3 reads CASSAGASNEQFF. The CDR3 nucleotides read TGTGCCAGCAGCGCAGGGGCAAGCAATGAGCAGTTCTTC.

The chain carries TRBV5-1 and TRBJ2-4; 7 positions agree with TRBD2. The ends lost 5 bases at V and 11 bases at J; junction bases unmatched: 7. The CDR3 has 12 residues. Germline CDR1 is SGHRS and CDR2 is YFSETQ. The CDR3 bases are TGCGCCAGCAGACTAGGGGAGGGCGTTCAGTACTTC. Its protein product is CASRLGEGVQYF.

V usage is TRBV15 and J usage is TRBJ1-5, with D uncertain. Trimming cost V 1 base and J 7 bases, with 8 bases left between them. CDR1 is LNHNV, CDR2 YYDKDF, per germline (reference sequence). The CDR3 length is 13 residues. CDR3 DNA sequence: TGTGCCACCAGCAGAGGGGGAGACCAGCCCCAGCATTTT. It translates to CATSRGGDQPQHF.

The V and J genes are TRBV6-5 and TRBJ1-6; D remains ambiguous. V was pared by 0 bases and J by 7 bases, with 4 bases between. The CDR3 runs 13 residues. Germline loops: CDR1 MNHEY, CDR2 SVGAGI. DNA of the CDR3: TGTGCCAGCAGTTACTCGGAGAATTCACCCCTCCACTTT. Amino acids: CASSYSENSPLHF.

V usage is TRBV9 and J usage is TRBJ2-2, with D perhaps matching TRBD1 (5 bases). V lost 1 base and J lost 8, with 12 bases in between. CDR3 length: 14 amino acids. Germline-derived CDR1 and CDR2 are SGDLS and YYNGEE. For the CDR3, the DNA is TGTGCCAGCAGCGTAAAGGGGCTTCAGGGGGAGCTGTTTTTT. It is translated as CASSVKGLQGELFF.

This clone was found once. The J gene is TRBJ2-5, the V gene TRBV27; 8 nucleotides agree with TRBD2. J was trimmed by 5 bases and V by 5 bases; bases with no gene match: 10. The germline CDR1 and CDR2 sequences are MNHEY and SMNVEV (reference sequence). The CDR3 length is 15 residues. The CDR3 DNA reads TGTGCCAGCAGTCCATACCGCCGGGGGGGGGAGACCCAGTACTTC. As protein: CASSPYRRGGETQYF.

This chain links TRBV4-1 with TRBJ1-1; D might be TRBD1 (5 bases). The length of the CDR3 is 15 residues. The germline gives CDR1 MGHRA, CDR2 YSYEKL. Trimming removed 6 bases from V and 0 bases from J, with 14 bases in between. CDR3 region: CASSQTVLMNTEAFF. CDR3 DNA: TGCGCCAGCAGTCAGACAGTACTTATGAACACTGAAGCTTTCTTT.

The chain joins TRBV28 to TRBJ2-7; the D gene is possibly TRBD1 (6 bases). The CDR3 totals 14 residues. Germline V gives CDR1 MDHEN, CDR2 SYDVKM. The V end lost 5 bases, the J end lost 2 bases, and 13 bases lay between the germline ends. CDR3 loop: CASSPRQATYEQYF. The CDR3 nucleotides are TGTGCCAGCAGTCCCCGACAGGCTACCTACGAGCAGTACTTC.

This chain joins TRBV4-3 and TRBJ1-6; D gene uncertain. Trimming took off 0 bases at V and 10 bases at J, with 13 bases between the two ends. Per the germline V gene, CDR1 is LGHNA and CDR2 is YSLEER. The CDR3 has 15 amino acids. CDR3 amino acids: CASSQDRKAASPLHF. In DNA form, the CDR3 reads TGCGCCAGCAGCCAAGATAGGAAGGCGGCCTCACCCCTCCACTTT.

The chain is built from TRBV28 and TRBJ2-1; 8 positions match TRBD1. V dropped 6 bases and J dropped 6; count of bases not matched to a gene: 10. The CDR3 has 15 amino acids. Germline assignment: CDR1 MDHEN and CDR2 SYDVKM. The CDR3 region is CASRSQGAFINEQFF. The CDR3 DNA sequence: TGTGCCAGCAGATCCCAGGGGGCGTTTATCAATGAGCAGTTCTTC. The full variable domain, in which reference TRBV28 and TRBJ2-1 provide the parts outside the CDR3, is DVKVTQSSRYLVKRTGEKVFLECVQDMDHENMFWYRQDPGLGLRLIYFSYDVKMKEKGDIPEGYSVSREKKERFSLILESASTNQTSMYLCASRSQGAFINEQFFGPGTRLTVL.

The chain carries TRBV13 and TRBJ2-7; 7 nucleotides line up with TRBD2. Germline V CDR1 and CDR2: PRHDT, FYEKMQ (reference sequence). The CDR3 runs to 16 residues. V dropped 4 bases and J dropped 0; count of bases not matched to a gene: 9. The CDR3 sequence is CASSSIKAGPSYEQYF. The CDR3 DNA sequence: TGTGCCAGCAGCTCCATTAAAGCGGGGCCCTCCTACGAGCAGTACTTC.

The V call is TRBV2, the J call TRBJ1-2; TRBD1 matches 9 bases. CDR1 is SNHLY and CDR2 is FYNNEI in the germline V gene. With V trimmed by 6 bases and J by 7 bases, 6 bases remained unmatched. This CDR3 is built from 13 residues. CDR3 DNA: TGTGCCAGCAGGGGGACAGGGATGGGTGGCTACACCTTC. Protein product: CASRGTGMGGYTF. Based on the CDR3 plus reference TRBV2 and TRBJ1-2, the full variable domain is EPEVTQTPSHQVTQMGQEVILRCVPISNHLYFYWYRQILGQKVEFLVSFYNNEISEKSEIFDDQFSVERPDGSNFTLKIRSTKLEDSAMYFCASRGTGMGGYTFGSGTRLTVV.

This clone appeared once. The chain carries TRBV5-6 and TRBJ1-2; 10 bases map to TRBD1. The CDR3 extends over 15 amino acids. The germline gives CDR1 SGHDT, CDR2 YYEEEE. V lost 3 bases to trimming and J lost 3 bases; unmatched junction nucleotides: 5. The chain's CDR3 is CASSSGQGVDYGYTF. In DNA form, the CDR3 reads TGTGCCAGCAGCTCTGGACAGGGGGTCGACTATGGCTACACCTTC.

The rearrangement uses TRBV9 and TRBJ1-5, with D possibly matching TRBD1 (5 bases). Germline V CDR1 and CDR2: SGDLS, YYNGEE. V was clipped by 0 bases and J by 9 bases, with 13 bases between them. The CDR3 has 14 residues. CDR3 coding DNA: TGTGCCAGCAGCGTAGATTTCCGGGGGGTGCCCCAGCATTTT. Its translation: CASSVDFRGVPQHF.

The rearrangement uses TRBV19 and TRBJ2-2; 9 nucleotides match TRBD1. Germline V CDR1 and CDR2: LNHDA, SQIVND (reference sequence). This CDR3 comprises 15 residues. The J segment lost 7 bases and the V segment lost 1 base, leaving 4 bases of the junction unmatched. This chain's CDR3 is CASSIGGQGVGELFF. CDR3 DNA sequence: TGTGCCAGTAGTATAGGGGGACAGGGAGTCGGGGAGCTGTTTTTT.